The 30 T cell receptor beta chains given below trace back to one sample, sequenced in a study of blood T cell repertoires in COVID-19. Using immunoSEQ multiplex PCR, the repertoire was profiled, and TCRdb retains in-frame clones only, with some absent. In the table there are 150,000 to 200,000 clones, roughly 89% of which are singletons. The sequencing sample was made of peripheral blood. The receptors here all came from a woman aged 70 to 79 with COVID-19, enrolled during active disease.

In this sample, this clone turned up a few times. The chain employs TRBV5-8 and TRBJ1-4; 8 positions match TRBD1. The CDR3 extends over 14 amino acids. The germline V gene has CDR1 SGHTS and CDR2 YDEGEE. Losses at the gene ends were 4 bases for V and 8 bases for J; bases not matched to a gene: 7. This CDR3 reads CASSPGQGWEKLFF. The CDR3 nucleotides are TGTGCCAGCAGCCCTGGACAGGGTTGGGAAAAACTGTTTTTT.

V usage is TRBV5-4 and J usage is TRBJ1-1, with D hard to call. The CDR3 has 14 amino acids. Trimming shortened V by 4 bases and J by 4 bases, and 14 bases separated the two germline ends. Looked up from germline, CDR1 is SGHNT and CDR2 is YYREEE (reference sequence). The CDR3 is CASSDSISGTEAFF. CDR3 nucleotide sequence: TGTGCCAGCAGCGATTCGATTTCGGGCACTGAAGCTTTCTTT.

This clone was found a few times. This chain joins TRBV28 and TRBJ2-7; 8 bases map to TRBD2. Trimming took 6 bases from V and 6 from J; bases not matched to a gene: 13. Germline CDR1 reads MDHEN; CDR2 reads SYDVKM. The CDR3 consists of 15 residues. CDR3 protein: CASSLLGTRLGEQYF. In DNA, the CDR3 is TGTGCCAGCAGCCTCCTCGGGACTAGACTTGGCGAGCAGTACTTC.

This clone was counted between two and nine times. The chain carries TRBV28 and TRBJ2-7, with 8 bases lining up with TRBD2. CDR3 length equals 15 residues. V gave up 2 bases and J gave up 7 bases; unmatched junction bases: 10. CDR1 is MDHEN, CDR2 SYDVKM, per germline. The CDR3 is CASSLTAGVSFEQYF. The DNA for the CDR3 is TGTGCCAGCAGTTTAACAGCGGGAGTATCTTTTGAGCAGTACTTC.

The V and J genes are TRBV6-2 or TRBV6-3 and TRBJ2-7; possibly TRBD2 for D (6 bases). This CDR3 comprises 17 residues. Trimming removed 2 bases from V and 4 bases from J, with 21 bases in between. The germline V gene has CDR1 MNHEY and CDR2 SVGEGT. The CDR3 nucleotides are TGTGCCAGCAGTTACCCTACGGACTATACGGGTCGTTACGAGCAGTACTTC. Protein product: CASSYPTDYTGRYEQYF.

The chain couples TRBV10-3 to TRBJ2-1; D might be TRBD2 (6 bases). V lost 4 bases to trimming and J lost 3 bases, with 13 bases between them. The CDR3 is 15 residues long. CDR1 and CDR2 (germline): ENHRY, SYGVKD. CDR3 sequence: CAISVNGGSYNEQFF. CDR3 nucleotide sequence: TGTGCCATCAGTGTCAATGGGGGGAGCTACAATGAGCAGTTCTTC.

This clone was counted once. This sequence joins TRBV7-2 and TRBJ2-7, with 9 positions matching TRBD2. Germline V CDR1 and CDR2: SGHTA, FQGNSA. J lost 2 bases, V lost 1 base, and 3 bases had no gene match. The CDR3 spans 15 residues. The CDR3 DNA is TGTGCCAGCAGCTTAGGGCTAGCGGGGCCCTACGAGCAGTACTTC. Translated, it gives CASSLGLAGPYEQYF.

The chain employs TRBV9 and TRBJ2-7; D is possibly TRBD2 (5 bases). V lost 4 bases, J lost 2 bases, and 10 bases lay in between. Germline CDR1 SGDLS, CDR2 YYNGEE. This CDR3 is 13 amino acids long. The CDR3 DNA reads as TGTGCCAGCAGCCCCGGGATCACCTACGAGCAGTACTTC. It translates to CASSPGITYEQYF.

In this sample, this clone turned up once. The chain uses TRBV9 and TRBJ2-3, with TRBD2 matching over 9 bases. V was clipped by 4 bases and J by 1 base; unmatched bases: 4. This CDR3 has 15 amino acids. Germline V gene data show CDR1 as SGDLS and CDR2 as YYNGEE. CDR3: CASSTGLARTDTQYF. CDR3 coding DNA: TGTGCCAGCAGCACGGGACTAGCTCGCACAGATACGCAGTATTTT.

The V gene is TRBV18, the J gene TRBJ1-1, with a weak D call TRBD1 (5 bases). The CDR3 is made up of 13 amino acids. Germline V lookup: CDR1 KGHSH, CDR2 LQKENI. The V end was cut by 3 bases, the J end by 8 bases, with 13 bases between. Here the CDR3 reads CASSPPMRTEAFF. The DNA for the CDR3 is TGTGCCAGCTCACCCCCGATGCGGACAGAAGCTTTCTTT. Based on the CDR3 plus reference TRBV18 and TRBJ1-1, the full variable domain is NAGVMQNPRHLVRRRGQEARLRCSPMKGHSHVYWYRQLPEEGLKFMVYLQKENIIDESGMPKERFSAEFPKEGPSILRIQQVVRGDSAAYFCASSPPMRTEAFFGQGTRLTVV.

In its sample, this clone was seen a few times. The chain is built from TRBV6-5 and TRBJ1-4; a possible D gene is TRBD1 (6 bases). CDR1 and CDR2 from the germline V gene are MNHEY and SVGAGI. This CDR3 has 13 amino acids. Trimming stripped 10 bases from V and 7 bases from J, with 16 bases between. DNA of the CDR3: TGTGCCACAAGAGACAGGCTTGGTGAAAAACTGTTTTTT. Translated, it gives CATRDRLGEKLFF.

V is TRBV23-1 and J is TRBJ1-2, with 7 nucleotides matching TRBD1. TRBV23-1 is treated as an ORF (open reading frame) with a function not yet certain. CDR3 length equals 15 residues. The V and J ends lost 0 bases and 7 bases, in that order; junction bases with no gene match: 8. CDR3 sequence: CASSQSPRDRAGYTF. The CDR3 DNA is TGCGCCAGCAGTCAATCCCCCCGGGACAGAGCTGGCTACACCTTC.

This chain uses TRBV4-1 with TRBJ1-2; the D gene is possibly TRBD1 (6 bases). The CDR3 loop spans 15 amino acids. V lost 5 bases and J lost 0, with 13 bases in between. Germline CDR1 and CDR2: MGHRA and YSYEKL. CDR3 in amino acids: CASSERDNANYGYTF. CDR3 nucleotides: TGCGCCAGCAGCGAACGGGACAACGCTAACTATGGCTACACCTTC.

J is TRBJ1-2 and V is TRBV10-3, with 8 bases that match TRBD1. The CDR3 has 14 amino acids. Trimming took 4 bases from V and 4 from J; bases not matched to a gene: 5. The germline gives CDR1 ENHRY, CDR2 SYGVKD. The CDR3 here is CAISGTGSPYGYTF. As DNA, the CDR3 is TGTGCCATCAGTGGGACAGGGAGTCCCTATGGCTACACCTTC.

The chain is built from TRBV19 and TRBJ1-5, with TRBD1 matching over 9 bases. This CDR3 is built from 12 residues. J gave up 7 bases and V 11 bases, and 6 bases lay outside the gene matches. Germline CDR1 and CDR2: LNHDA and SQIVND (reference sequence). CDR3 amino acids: CAGGQGAQPQHF. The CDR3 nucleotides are TGTGCCGGGGGACAGGGAGCACAGCCCCAGCATTTT.

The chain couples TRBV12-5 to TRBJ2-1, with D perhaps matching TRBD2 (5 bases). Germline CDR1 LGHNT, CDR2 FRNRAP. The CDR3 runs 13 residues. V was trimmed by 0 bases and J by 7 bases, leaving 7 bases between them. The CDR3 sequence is CASGLVAVNEQFF. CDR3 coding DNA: TGTGCTAGTGGTTTGGTAGCGGTGAATGAGCAGTTCTTC. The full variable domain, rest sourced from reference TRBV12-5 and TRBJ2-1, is DARVTQTPRHKVTEMGQEVTMRCQPILGHNTVFWYRQTMMQGLELLAYFRNRAPLDDSGMPKDRFSAEMPDATLATLKIQPSEPRDSAVYFCASGLVAVNEQFFGPGTRLTVL.

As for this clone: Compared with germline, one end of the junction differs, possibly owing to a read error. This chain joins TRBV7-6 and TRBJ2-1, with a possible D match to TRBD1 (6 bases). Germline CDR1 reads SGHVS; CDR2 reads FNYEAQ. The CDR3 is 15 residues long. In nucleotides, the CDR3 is TGTGCCAGCAGTACCGGGACACAATCCTACAATGGGCAGTTCTTC. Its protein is CASSTGTQSYNGQFF. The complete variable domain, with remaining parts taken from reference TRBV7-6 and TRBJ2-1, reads GAGVSQSPRYKVTKRGQDVALRCDPISGHVSLYWYRQALGQGPEFLTYFNYEAQQDKSGLPNDRFSAERPEGSISTLTIQRTEQRDSAMYRCASSTGTQSYNGQFFGPGTRLTVL.

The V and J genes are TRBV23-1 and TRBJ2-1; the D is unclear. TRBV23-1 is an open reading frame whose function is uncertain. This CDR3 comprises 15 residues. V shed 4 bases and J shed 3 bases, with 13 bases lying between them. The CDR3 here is CASSPAGRNYNEQFF. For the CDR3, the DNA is TGCGCCAGCAGTCCCGCAGGTAGGAACTACAATGAGCAGTTCTTC.

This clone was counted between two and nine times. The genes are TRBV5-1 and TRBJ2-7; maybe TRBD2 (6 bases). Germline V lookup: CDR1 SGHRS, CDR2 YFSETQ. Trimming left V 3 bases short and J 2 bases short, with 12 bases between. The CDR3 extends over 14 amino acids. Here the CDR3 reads CASSSEGNAYEQYF. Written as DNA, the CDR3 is TGCGCCAGCAGCTCGGAGGGGAATGCCTACGAGCAGTACTTC. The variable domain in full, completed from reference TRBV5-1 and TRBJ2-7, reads KAGVTQTPRYLIKTRGQQVTLSCSPISGHRSVSWYQQTPGQGLQFLFEYFSETQRNKGNFPGRFSGRQFSNSRSEMNVSTLELGDSALYLCASSSEGNAYEQYFGPGTRLTVT.

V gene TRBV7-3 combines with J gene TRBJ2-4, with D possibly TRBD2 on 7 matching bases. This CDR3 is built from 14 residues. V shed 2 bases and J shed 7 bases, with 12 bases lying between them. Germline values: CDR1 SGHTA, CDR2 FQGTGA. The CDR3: CASSLSGGANIQYF. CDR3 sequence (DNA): TGTGCCAGCAGCTTATCGGGGGGCGCGAACATTCAGTACTTC. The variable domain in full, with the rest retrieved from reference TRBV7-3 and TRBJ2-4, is GAGVSQTPSNKVTEKGKYVELRCDPISGHTALYWYRQSLGQGPEFLIYFQGTGAADDSGLPNDRFFAVRPEGSVSTLKIQRTERGDSAVYLCASSLSGGANIQYFGAGTRLSVL.

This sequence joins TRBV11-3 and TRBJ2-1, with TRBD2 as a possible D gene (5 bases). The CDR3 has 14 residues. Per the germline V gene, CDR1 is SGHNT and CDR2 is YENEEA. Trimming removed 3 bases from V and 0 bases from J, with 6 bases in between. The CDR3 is CASSFGSSYNEQFF. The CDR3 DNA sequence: TGTGCCAGCAGCTTTGGGAGCTCCTACAATGAGCAGTTCTTC.

The CDR3 loop reads CASSLGLAGAQETQYF. The CDR3 DNA follows: TGTGCCAGCAGCCTTGGACTAGCGGGAGCTCAAGAGACCCAGTACTTC. J is TRBJ2-5 and V is TRBV11-2; 13 bases map to TRBD2. J lost 2 bases, V lost 5 bases, and 5 bases had no gene match. There are 16 residues in the CDR3. Per the germline V gene, CDR1 is SGHAT and CDR2 is FQNNGV.

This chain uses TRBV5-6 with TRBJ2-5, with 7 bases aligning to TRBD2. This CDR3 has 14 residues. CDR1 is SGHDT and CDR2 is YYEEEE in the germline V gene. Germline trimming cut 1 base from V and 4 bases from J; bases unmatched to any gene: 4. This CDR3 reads CASSLTSGIETQYF. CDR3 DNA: TGTGCCAGCAGCTTGACCAGCGGGATAGAGACCCAGTACTTC.

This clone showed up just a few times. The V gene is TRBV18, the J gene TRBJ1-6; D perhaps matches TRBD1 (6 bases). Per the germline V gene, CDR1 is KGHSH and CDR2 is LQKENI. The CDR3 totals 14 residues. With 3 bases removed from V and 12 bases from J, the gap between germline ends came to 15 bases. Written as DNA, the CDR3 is TGTGCCAGCTCACCGGGGACACCTCCCCAACCCCTCCACTTT. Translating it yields CASSPGTPPQPLHF.

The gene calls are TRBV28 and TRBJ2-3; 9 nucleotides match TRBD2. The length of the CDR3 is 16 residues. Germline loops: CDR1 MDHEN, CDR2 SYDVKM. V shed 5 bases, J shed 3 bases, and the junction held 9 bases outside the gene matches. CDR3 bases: TGTGCCAGCAGTAGGAGGACTAGCGTAGGAACAGATACGCAGTATTTT. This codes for CASSRRTSVGTDTQYF. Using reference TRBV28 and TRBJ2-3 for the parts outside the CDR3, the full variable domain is DVKVTQSSRYLVKRTGEKVFLECVQDMDHENMFWYRQDPGLGLRLIYFSYDVKMKEKGDIPEGYSVSREKKERFSLILESASTNQTSMYLCASSRRTSVGTDTQYFGPGTRLTVL.

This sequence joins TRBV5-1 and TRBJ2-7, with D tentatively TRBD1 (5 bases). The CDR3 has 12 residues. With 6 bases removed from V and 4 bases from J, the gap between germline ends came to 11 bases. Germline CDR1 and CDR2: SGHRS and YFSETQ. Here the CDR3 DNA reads TGCGCCAGCATTCCTAGGGGTTACGAGCAGTACTTC. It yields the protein CASIPRGYEQYF.

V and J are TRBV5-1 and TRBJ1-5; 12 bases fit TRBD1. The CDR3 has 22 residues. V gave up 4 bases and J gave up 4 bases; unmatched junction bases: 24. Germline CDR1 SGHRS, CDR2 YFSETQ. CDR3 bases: TGCGCCAGCAGCGAACAGAAAACACCGGGACAGGGGGCGCGGATACGGAATCAGCCCCAGCATTTT. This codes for CASSEQKTPGQGARIRNQPQHF.

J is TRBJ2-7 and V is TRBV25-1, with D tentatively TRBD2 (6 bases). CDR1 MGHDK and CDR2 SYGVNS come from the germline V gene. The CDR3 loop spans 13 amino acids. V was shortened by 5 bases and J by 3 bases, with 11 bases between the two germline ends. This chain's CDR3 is CASSFRGFYEQYF. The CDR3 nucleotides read TGTGCCAGCAGTTTTCGGGGGTTCTACGAGCAGTACTTC.

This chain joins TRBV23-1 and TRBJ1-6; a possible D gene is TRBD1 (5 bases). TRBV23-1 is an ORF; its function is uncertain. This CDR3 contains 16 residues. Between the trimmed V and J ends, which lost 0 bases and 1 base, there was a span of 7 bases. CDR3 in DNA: TGCGCCAGCAGTCAATCACCAGGGTCCTATAATTCACCCCTCCACTTT. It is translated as CASSQSPGSYNSPLHF.

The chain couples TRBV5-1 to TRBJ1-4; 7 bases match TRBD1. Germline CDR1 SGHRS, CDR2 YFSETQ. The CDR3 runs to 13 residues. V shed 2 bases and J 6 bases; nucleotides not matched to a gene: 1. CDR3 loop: CASSFTGDEKLFF. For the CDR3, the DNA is TGCGCCAGCAGCTTTACAGGGGATGAAAAACTGTTTTTT.